Shown below are 9 T cell receptor beta chains from a single sample sequenced in a study of cytomegalovirus exposure and HLA in healthy donors. A multiplex PCR was run with 60 Vbeta primers and 13 Jbeta primers. Sequencing was performed with immunoSEQ multiplex PCR; in TCRdb, only in-frame clones are kept and a portion is missing. Here the sample spans under 100,000 clones, roughly 58% being singletons. Specimen: PBMCs. All receptors come from a woman aged 30 to 39 in good health and CMV-seropositive.

The chain recombines TRBV7-8 with TRBJ2-7; no clear D gene. The germline V and J ends were trimmed by 5 bases and 3 bases, with 8 bases remaining between them. The germline CDR1 and CDR2 sequences are SGHVS and FQNEAQ. The CDR3 sequence is 12 residues long. The DNA for the CDR3 is TGTGCCAGCAGCCACGGTAACTACGAGCAGTACTTC. Translated, it gives CASSHGNYEQYF.

As regards this clone: At one end the junction does not follow the germline gene, possibly because of a read error. The chain is built from TRBV7-9 and TRBJ1-2; D might be TRBD1 (6 bases). This CDR3 comprises 14 residues. The germline CDR1 and CDR2 sequences are SEHNR and FQNEAQ (reference sequence). The CDR3 DNA is TGTGCCAGCAGCTTAGGGACAGCTATTTATGGCTACCCCTTC. This gives the protein CASSLGTAIYGYPF.

The J gene is TRBJ1-2, the V gene TRBV10-3, with TRBD1 matching over 10 bases. The V gene's germline CDR1 is ENHRY and CDR2 SYGVKD. The CDR3 length is 17 residues. With 4 bases clipped from V and 8 bases from J, the junction kept 16 bases outside the gene matches. In nucleotides, the CDR3 is TGTGCCATCAGTGCCCGACCCCTAGGACAGGGGGAAGAGGGCTACACCTTC. Its translation: CAISARPLGQGEEGYTF.

The count of this clone is one. This sequence joins TRBV2 and TRBJ1-2; D perhaps matches TRBD1 (6 bases). Trimming removed 6 bases at V and 2 bases at J, with 10 bases between. CDR1 and CDR2 (germline): SNHLY, FYNNEI. The CDR3 runs to 13 residues. The DNA for the CDR3 is TGTGCCAGCAGCCCGGACAGCAACTATGGCTACACCTTC. It encodes CASSPDSNYGYTF.

This rearrangement joins TRBV6-5 to TRBJ2-1; the D gene is possibly TRBD2 (6 bases). This CDR3 region has 13 residues. Germline V gene data show CDR1 as MNHEY and CDR2 as SVGAGI. Trimming left V 4 bases short and J 8 bases short, with 12 bases between. CDR3 loop: CASSSGLFYEQFF. In DNA form, the CDR3 reads TGTGCCAGCAGTTCGGGACTCTTCTATGAGCAGTTCTTC.

The chain employs TRBV7-6 and TRBJ2-1; perhaps TRBD1 as D (6 bases). Trimming cost V 4 bases and J 0 bases, with 19 bases left between them. Germline loops: CDR1 SGHVS, CDR2 FNYEAQ. This CDR3 has 18 residues. CDR3 DNA: TGTGCCAGCAGCTCCCGAGGGGGTCCGGGTCGCTCCTACAATGAGCAGTTCTTC. Translating gives CASSSRGGPGRSYNEQFF.

This clone has more than one count but fewer than ten. This chain uses TRBV5-1 with TRBJ1-3; 7 nucleotides align to TRBD1. V lost 4 bases, J lost 6 bases, and 16 bases stayed unmatched. Germline CDR1 reads SGHRS; CDR2 reads YFSETQ. The CDR3 extends over 17 amino acids. The CDR3 coding sequence is TGCGCCAGCAGCGCCCGGGACAGCAGACTCTCGGAAAACACCATATATTTT. Amino acids: CASSARDSRLSENTIYF. The whole variable domain, filled in from reference TRBV5-1 and TRBJ1-3, reads KAGVTQTPRYLIKTRGQQVTLSCSPISGHRSVSWYQQTPGQGLQFLFEYFSETQRNKGNFPGRFSGRQFSNSRSEMNVSTLELGDSALYLCASSARDSRLSENTIYFGEGSWLTVV.

The J gene is TRBJ2-1, the V gene TRBV5-1, with 7 bases lining up with TRBD2. CDR3 length: 13 amino acids. V lost 4 bases and J lost 11; bases outside the gene matches: 9. Germline CDR1 and CDR2: SGHRS and YFSETQ. CDR3: CASSNGTGLKQFF. The CDR3 DNA sequence: TGCGCCAGCAGCAACGGGACGGGACTAAAGCAGTTCTTC. Full variable domain (missing parts from reference TRBV5-1 and TRBJ2-1): KAGVTQTPRYLIKTRGQQVTLSCSPISGHRSVSWYQQTPGQGLQFLFEYFSETQRNKGNFPGRFSGRQFSNSRSEMNVSTLELGDSALYLCASSNGTGLKQFFGPGTRLTVL.

This clone was observed once. V gene TRBV29-1 combines with J gene TRBJ2-5; 7 nucleotides line up with TRBD1. The ends lost 3 bases at V and 2 bases at J; junction bases unmatched: 6. There are 14 residues in the CDR3. Germline assignment: CDR1 SQVTM and CDR2 ANQGSEA. The CDR3 loop reads CSVEYRGRQETQYF. The CDR3 DNA sequence: TGCAGCGTTGAGTATAGGGGGCGACAAGAGACCCAGTACTTC.